A selection of T cell receptor beta chains follows, all from one sample in a study of blood T cells in healthy people across ages. TCRdb called the 5' RACE reads again in MiXCR, with one record for every CDR3 protein. Among fewer than 1,000,000 distinct CDR3 sequences listed, 35% to 50% were seen once. The specimen was blood. These TCRs come from a man older than 75 in good health. The conserved cysteine and the conserved F or W are not part of the CDR3 here. Fields, in order: V gene, J gene, CDR3 protein.

v_call: TRBV5-1
j_call: TRBJ2-2
cdr3_aa: ASSIRLGGTGELF

v_call: TRBV5-1
j_call: TRBJ1-4
cdr3_aa: ASSLEGIRTTNEKLF

v_call: TRBV7-2
j_call: TRBJ2-7
cdr3_aa: ASSSGGNLGYEQY

v_call: TRBV11-2
j_call: TRBJ2-5
cdr3_aa: ASSPGQRGTQY

v_call: TRBV18
j_call: TRBJ2-4
cdr3_aa: ASSQGLAGAGY

v_call: TRBV10-3
j_call: TRBJ2-3
cdr3_aa: AISESGLITDTQY

v_call: TRBV20-1
j_call: TRBJ2-1
cdr3_aa: SARVDRGINEQF

v_call: TRBV5-1
j_call: TRBJ2-1
cdr3_aa: ASSVASREEQF

v_call: TRBV3-1
j_call: TRBJ1-1
cdr3_aa: ASSRGAQGREAF

v_call: TRBV28
j_call: TRBJ2-7
cdr3_aa: ASSRRTGQGEQY

v_call: TRBV9
j_call: TRBJ2-7
cdr3_aa: ASSVAPDSSYEQY

v_call: TRBV7-2
j_call: TRBJ2-4
cdr3_aa: ASSLASGAGENIQY

v_call: TRBV28
j_call: TRBJ2-1
cdr3_aa: ASSPPPGGGNNEQF

v_call: TRBV28
j_call: TRBJ2-7
cdr3_aa: ASRGSRDRGPYEQY

v_call: TRBV5-6
j_call: TRBJ2-1
cdr3_aa: ASSLPLGQPFSYEQF

v_call: TRBV14
j_call: TRBJ1-1
cdr3_aa: ASSQDGGSTEAF

v_call: TRBV7-2
j_call: TRBJ2-5
cdr3_aa: ASSRLWGTSSSETQY

v_call: TRBV7-3
j_call: TRBJ2-7
cdr3_aa: ASSLEGGQSYEQY

v_call: TRBV20-1
j_call: TRBJ2-1
cdr3_aa: SARGLAHYNEQF

v_call: TRBV7-2
j_call: TRBJ2-4
cdr3_aa: ASSPPARGVMAKNIQY

v_call: TRBV7-9
j_call: TRBJ1-6
cdr3_aa: ASGDSGLNSPLH

v_call: TRBV20-1
j_call: TRBJ2-3
cdr3_aa: SAISRNTDTQY

v_call: TRBV7-2
j_call: TRBJ2-7
cdr3_aa: ASSLAGLAGGYEQY

v_call: TRBV7-9
j_call: TRBJ1-6
cdr3_aa: ASSRGAGSNSPLH

v_call: TRBV24-1
j_call: TRBJ2-1
cdr3_aa: ATSDPSGGAYNEQF

v_call: TRBV28
j_call: TRBJ1-4
cdr3_aa: ASRRQGADNEKLF

v_call: TRBV14
j_call: TRBJ1-2
cdr3_aa: ASSLTRQGGYT

v_call: TRBV14
j_call: TRBJ2-3
cdr3_aa: ASSQVPDTQY

v_call: TRBV9
j_call: TRBJ2-7
cdr3_aa: ASSVAQWGSEQY

v_call: TRBV4-3
j_call: TRBJ1-2
cdr3_aa: ASSQVGTGGDDYGYT

v_call: TRBV4-1
j_call: TRBJ2-1
cdr3_aa: ASSHLHRGSYNEQF

v_call: TRBV7-9
j_call: TRBJ2-2
cdr3_aa: ASSKGQDTGELF

v_call: TRBV29-1
j_call: TRBJ2-7
cdr3_aa: SVESPARYEQY

v_call: TRBV11-2
j_call: TRBJ2-7
cdr3_aa: ASSLREDRTSGRIQGPMEQY

v_call: TRBV15
j_call: TRBJ2-3
cdr3_aa: TTSRAKTSTDTQY

v_call: TRBV4-2
j_call: TRBJ2-3
cdr3_aa: ASSQAVLATDTQY

v_call: TRBV20-1
j_call: .
cdr3_aa: SARVIQRDYNEQY

v_call: TRBV12-3/TRBV12-4
j_call: TRBJ1-1
cdr3_aa: ASSLAGQGYTEAF

v_call: TRBV10-3
j_call: TRBJ2-1
cdr3_aa: AISAGLAEGWDEQF

v_call: TRBV7-3
j_call: TRBJ2-6
cdr3_aa: ASSSPALSGANVLT

v_call: TRBV6-1
j_call: TRBJ2-1
cdr3_aa: ASSTGTGWAEQF

v_call: TRBV12-3/TRBV12-4
j_call: TRBJ2-7
cdr3_aa: ASSSHGVPQY

v_call: TRBV7-2
j_call: TRBJ2-5
cdr3_aa: ASSLLRGRDDETQY

v_call: TRBV6-2/TRBV6-3
j_call: TRBJ2-2
cdr3_aa: ASSPGTVNTGELF

v_call: TRBV29-1
j_call: TRBJ2-1
cdr3_aa: SVEHLPQQF

v_call: TRBV14
j_call: TRBJ2-1
cdr3_aa: ASSLLSGRAVNEQF

v_call: TRBV28
j_call: TRBJ2-1
cdr3_aa: ASKLASSYDEQF

v_call: TRBV28
j_call: TRBJ2-5
cdr3_aa: ASNYHGEIGEQY

v_call: TRBV14
j_call: TRBJ2-7
cdr3_aa: ASSHLGRGYSYEQY

v_call: TRBV11-3
j_call: TRBJ2-1
cdr3_aa: ASSPQRANNEQF

v_call: TRBV11-2
j_call: TRBJ1-6
cdr3_aa: ASSFGQASYNSPLH

v_call: TRBV27
j_call: TRBJ2-3
cdr3_aa: ASSLSVGKTDTQY

v_call: TRBV6-6
j_call: TRBJ2-1
cdr3_aa: ASSYSTSGSANEQF

v_call: TRBV10-3
j_call: TRBJ2-1
cdr3_aa: AISDKGTSGIHEQF

v_call: TRBV6-1
j_call: .
cdr3_aa: ASNLGQGPNEQY

v_call: TRBV10-3
j_call: TRBJ2-1
cdr3_aa: AIGGTSGIHEQF

v_call: TRBV29-1
j_call: TRBJ2-7
cdr3_aa: SVEGGQTYEQY